The 16 T cell receptor beta chains given below trace back to one sample, sequenced in a study of blood T cell repertoires in COVID-19. The repertoire was sequenced with immunoSEQ multiplex PCR; TCRdb's copy has only in-frame clones and lacks some. The profile shows about 220,000 clones, roughly 82% of them singletons. Sequenced: peripheral blood. These receptors originate from a man aged 45-65 years with active or convalescent COVID-19.

In this sample, this clone turned up many times. The rearrangement joins TRBV19 to TRBJ1-1; weak D call: TRBD1 (5 bases). V gave up 0 bases and J gave up 5 bases, with 22 bases separating them. The germline CDR1 and CDR2 sequences are LNHDA and SQIVND (reference sequence). The CDR3 consists of 18 residues. CDR3 DNA sequence: TGTGCCAGTAGTATAGATGAACCAGGGAAAATTTACAGGACTGAAGCTTTCTTT. As protein: CASSIDEPGKIYRTEAFF.

The chain joins TRBV6-5 to TRBJ1-1, with TRBD1 matching over 7 bases. V trimming: 4 bases; J trimming: 4 bases; junction bases outside the gene matches: 6. This CDR3 has 14 amino acids. In germline, CDR1 is MNHEY, CDR2 SVGAGI. The CDR3 here is CASSLTGSLTEAFF. The DNA of the CDR3 is TGTGCCAGCAGTTTGACAGGGTCCCTCACTGAAGCTTTCTTT.

The V and J genes are TRBV7-2 and TRBJ2-1, with 9 bases fitting TRBD1. The trim removed 7 bases at V and 7 bases at J, leaving 5 bases unmatched. Germline V gene lookup returns CDR1 SGHTA and CDR2 FQGNSA. The CDR3 totals 13 residues. The CDR3 DNA follows: TGTGCCAGCACCTGGACAGGGGTGAATGAGCAGTTCTTC. As protein: CASTWTGVNEQFF.

The CDR3 nucleotides read TGCAGCGCCAAGGGACAGGGGGCGTCCGAGCAGTACTTC. Translation gives CSAKGQGASEQYF. The chain has TRBV29-1 and TRBJ2-7, with 12 bases fitting TRBD1. The CDR3 is made up of 13 amino acids. The V and J ends lost 7 bases and 6 bases, in that order; junction bases with no gene match: 7. CDR1 is SQVTM, CDR2 ANQGSEA, per germline.

The V call is TRBV6-2 or TRBV6-3, the J call TRBJ1-5, with TRBD1 matching over 9 bases. The germline gives CDR1 MNHEY, CDR2 SVGEGT. Losses at the gene ends were 0 bases for V and 7 bases for J; bases not matched to a gene: 7. The CDR3 totals 16 residues. The CDR3 region has the DNA TGTGCCAGCAGTTACTCGAAAGGGACAGGGTACCAGCCCCAGCATTTT. Protein: CASSYSKGTGYQPQHF.

This clone was recorded only once. This chain links TRBV15 with TRBJ1-4; D call uncertain. The V and J ends lost 5 bases and 0 bases respectively, with 10 bases between them. CDR1 LNHNV and CDR2 YYDKDF come from the germline V gene (reference sequence). The CDR3 spans 15 residues. CDR3 sequence: CATSQPGATNEKLFF. Here the CDR3 DNA reads TGTGCCACCAGCCAACCAGGTGCAACTAATGAAAAACTGTTTTTT.

This sequence joins TRBV15 and TRBJ2-2, with TRBD1 as a possible D gene (6 bases). V shed 2 bases and J shed 2 bases, with 12 bases lying between them. Germline lookup yields CDR1 LNHNV and CDR2 YYDKDF (reference sequence). This CDR3 is 16 amino acids long. The CDR3 sequence: CATSRTGTTNTGELFF. The CDR3 DNA is TGTGCCACCAGCAGAACCGGGACAACTAACACCGGGGAGCTGTTTTTT.

The chain is built from TRBV7-6 and TRBJ2-2; 7 bases are a match to TRBD1. Germline loops: CDR1 SGHVS, CDR2 FNYEAQ. The V gene end was trimmed by 4 bases and the J gene end by 5 bases; junction bases not matched to a gene: 10. This CDR3 contains 16 residues. Here the CDR3 DNA reads TGTGCCAGCAGCTCGCCAGGGGGAAAACGAACCGGGGAGCTGTTTTTT. It is translated as CASSSPGGKRTGELFF.

J is TRBJ2-7 and V is TRBV19; 9 nucleotides align to TRBD1. The junction had 8 bases not matched to a gene; V was cut back by 5 bases and J by 3 bases. Per germline, CDR1 LNHDA and CDR2 SQIVND (reference sequence). CDR3 length equals 15 residues. CDR3 sequence (DNA): TGTGCCAGTAGTGCGGGACAGGGTGTGGACTACGAGCAGTACTTC. Its translation: CASSAGQGVDYEQYF.

The chain joins TRBV7-2 to TRBJ1-6; 8 bases align to TRBD1. J lost 1 base, V lost 4 bases, and 0 bases had no gene match. The CDR3 spans 15 residues. Germline CDR1 is SGHTA and CDR2 is FQGNSA. CDR3: CASSWTGSYNSPLHF. The CDR3 DNA sequence: TGTGCCAGCAGCTGGACAGGGTCCTATAATTCACCCCTCCACTTT.

The rearrangement uses TRBV18 and TRBJ2-3; 7 bases align to TRBD2. This CDR3 is 15 amino acids long. Trimming removed 3 bases from V and 1 base from J; junction bases left unmatched: 4. Germline assignment: CDR1 KGHSH and CDR2 LQKENI. CDR3 protein: CASSPSGVGTDTQYF. For the CDR3, the DNA is TGTGCCAGCTCACCGAGCGGGGTAGGCACAGATACGCAGTATTTT.

V usage is TRBV28 and J usage is TRBJ1-4, with TRBD1 matching over 8 bases. The V and J ends lost 4 bases and 8 bases, in that order; junction bases with no gene match: 9. The CDR3 length is 15 residues. Germline loops: CDR1 MDHEN, CDR2 SYDVKM. For the CDR3, the DNA is TGTGCCAGCAGTTCCGCAGGGGGCTCGCGAGAAAAACTGTTTTTT. It is translated as CASSSAGGSREKLFF.

This clone was detected a few times. The chain recombines TRBV20-1 with TRBJ1-2; D may be TRBD1 (6 bases). V lost 3 bases and J 7 bases, leaving 9 bases between the germline ends. Germline lookup yields CDR1 DFQATT and CDR2 SNEGSKA (reference sequence). The CDR3 covers 11 residues. The chain's CDR3 is CSASRGSGYTF. CDR3 nucleotide sequence: TGCAGTGCTAGTAGGGGGTCTGGCTACACCTTC.

This clone showed up many times. The chain combines TRBV2 with TRBJ2-7; TRBD2 matches 11 bases. The CDR3 extends over 14 amino acids. Germline CDR1 is SNHLY and CDR2 is FYNNEI. Trimming took 6 bases from V and 3 from J; bases not matched to a gene: 4. CDR3 residues: CASRATSGGYEQYF. The CDR3 DNA reads as TGTGCCAGCAGAGCTACTAGCGGGGGCTACGAGCAGTACTTC.

This chain connects TRBV5-5 to TRBJ2-6, with TRBD1 identical over 7 bases. V gave up 4 bases and J gave up 4 bases; unmatched junction bases: 17. Germline-derived CDR1 and CDR2 are SGHKS and YYEKEE (reference sequence). The CDR3 runs to 19 residues. CDR3 DNA sequence: TGTGCCAGCAGCCTTGTTTTGGGACAGCAGGGCAAGGGGGCCAACGTCCTGACTTTC. This encodes CASSLVLGQQGKGANVLTF. Together with reference TRBV5-5 and TRBJ2-6, the CDR3 gives the full variable domain: DAGVTQSPTHLIKTRGQQVTLRCSPISGHKSVSWYQQVLGQGPQFIFQYYEKEERGRGNFPDRFSARQFPNYSSELNVNALLLGDSALYLCASSLVLGQQGKGANVLTFGAGSRLTVL.

The V and J genes are TRBV18 and TRBJ2-7, with D perhaps TRBD2 (6 bases). The CDR3 extends over 13 amino acids. V was cut by 3 bases and J by 7 bases, with 13 bases left in between. Germline CDR1 reads KGHSH; CDR2 reads LQKENI. The CDR3 sequence: CASSPGWGEEQYV. CDR3 nucleotide sequence: TGTGCCAGCTCACCCGGGTGGGGGGAAGAGCAGTACGTC.